In this sample, the clone carrying this TCR beta chain turned up a few times. What it binds is not known. The sample belongs to a study of T cells in Graves' hyperthyroidism and ophthalmopathy. V was clipped by 3 bases and J by 6 bases, with 14 bases between them. The CDR3 contains 14 residues. Study-wide results and limits: Ophthalmopathy was model-predicted a median around 6.7 months pre-onset.

The TCR beta CDR3 regions underwent amplification using RNA transcripts as the source. HTBI primers drove first-round RT-PCR of the TCR CDR3. Each CDR3 protein gets one entry after TCRdb re-called the multiplex PCR reads with MiXCR. The table shows under 350,000 distinct CDR3 sequences, with roughly 18% occurring only once. This receptor was obtained from a woman aged 45-65 years with Graves' hyperthyroidism. The sequenced sample was blood. The chain joins TRBV12-3 or TRBV12-4 to TRBJ1-2; D gene unclear. CDR3 DNA: TGTGCCAGCAGTTTTTTCAATGAGGTAGATGGCTACACCTTC. Translating it yields CASSFFNEVDGYTF.